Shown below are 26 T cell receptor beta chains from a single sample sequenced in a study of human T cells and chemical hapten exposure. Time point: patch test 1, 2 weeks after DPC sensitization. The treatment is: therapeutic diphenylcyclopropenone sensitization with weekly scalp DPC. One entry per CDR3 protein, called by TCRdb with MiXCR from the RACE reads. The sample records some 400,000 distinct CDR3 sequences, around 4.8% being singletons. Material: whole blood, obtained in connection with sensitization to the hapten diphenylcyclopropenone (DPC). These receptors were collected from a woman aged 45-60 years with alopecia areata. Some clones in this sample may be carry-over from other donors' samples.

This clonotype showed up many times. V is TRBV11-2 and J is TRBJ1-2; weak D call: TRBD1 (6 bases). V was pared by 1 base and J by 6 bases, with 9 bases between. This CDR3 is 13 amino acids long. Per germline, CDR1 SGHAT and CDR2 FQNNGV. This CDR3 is CASSLAGVDGYTF. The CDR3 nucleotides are TGTGCCAGCAGCTTAGCAGGGGTTGATGGCTACACCTTC.

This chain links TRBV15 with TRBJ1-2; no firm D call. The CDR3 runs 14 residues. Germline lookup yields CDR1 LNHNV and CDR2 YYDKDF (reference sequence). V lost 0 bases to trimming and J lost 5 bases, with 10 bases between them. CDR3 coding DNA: TGTGCCACCAGCAGAGATGCGACTGCTTATGGCTACACCTTC. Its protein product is CATSRDATAYGYTF.

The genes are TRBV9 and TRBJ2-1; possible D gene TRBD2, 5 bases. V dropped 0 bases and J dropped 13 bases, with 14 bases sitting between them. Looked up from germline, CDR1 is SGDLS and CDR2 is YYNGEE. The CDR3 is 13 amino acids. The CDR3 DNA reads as TGTGCCAGCAGCGTAGCCCAACGGGGTAGTCAGTTCTTC. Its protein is CASSVAQRGSQFF.

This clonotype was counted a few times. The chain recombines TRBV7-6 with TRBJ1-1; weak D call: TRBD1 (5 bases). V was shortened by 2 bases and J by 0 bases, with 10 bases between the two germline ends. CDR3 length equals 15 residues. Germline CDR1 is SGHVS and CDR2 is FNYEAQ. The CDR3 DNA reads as TGTGCCAGCAGCTTACGGGGGATGCTGAACACTGAAGCTTTCTTT. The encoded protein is CASSLRGMLNTEAFF.

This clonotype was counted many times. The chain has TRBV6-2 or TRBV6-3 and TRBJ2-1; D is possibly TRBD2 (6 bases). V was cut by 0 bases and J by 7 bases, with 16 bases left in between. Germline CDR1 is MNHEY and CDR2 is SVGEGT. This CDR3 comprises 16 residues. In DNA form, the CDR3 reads TGTGCCAGCAGTTACTCGATGAGCGGGCGGAGTAATGAGCAGTTCTTC. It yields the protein CASSYSMSGRSNEQFF.

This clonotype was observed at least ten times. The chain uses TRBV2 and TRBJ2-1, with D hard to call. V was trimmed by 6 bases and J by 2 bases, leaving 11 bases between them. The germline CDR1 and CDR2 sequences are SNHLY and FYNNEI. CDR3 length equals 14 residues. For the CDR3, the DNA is TGTGCCAGCAGCCGGGTTGGAACCTACAATGAGCAGTTCTTC. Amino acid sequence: CASSRVGTYNEQFF.

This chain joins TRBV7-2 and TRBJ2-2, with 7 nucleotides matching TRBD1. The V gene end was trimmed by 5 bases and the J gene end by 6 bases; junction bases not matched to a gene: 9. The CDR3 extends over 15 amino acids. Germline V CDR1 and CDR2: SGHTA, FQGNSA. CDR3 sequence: CASSRDSSGAGELFF. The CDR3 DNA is TGTGCCAGCAGCCGGGACAGCTCTGGAGCCGGGGAGCTGTTTTTT. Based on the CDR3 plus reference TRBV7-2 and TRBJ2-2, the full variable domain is GAGVSQSPSNKVTEKGKDVELRCDPISGHTALYWYRQSLGQGLEFLIYFQGNSAPDKSGLPSDRFSAERTGGSVSTLTIQRTQQEDSAVYLCASSRDSSGAGELFFGEGSRLTVL.

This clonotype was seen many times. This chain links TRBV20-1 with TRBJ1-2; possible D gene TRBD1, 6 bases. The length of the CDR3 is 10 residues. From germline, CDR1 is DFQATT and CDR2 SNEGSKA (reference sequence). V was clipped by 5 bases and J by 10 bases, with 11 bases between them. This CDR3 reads CSAGGTTYTF. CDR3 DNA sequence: TGCAGTGCTGGGGGGACAACCTACACCTTC.

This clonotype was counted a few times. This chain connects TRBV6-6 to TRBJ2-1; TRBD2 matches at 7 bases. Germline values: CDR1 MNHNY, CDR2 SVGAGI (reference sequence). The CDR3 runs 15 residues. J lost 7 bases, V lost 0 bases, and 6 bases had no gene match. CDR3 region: CASSYSNARGNEQFF. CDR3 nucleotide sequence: TGTGCCAGCAGTTACTCCAATGCGCGGGGGAATGAGCAGTTCTTC.

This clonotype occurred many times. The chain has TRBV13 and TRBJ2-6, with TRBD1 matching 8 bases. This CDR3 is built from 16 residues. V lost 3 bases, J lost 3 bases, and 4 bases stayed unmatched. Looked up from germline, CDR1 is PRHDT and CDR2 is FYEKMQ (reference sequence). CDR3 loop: CASSFGQGDGANVLTF. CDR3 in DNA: TGTGCCAGCAGCTTCGGACAGGGTGATGGGGCCAACGTCCTGACTTTC.

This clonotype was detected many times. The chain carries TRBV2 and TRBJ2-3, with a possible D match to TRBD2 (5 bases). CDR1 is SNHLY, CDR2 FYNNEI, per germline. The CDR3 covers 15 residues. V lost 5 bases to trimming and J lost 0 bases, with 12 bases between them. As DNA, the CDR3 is TGTGCCAGCAGTTACCGGGGTGCTAGCACAGATACGCAGTATTTT. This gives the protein CASSYRGASTDTQYF. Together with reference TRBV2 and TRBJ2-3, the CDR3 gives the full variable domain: EPEVTQTPSHQVTQMGQEVILRCVPISNHLYFYWYRQILGQKVEFLVSFYNNEISEKSEIFDDQFSVERPDGSNFTLKIRSTKLEDSAMYFCASSYRGASTDTQYFGPGTRLTVL.

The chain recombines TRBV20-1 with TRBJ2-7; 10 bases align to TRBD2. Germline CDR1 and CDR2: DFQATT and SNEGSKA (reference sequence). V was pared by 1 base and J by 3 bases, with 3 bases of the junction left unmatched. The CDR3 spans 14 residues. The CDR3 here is CSARGGLAYYEQYF. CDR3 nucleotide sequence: TGCAGTGCTAGAGGGGGACTAGCGTACTACGAGCAGTACTTC.

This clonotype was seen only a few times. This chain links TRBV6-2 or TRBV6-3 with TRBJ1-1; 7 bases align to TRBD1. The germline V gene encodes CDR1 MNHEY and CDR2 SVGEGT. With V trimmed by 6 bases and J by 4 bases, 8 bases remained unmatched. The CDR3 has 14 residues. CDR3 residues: CASSIGTAGTEAFF. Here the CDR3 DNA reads TGTGCCAGCAGCATAGGGACAGCGGGCACTGAAGCTTTCTTT.

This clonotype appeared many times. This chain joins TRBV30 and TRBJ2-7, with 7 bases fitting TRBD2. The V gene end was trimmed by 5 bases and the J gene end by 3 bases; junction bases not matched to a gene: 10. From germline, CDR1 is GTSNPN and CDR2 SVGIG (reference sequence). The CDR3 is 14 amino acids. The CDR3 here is CAWGREGDSYEQYF. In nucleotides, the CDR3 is TGTGCCTGGGGAAGGGAGGGAGATAGCTACGAGCAGTACTTC.

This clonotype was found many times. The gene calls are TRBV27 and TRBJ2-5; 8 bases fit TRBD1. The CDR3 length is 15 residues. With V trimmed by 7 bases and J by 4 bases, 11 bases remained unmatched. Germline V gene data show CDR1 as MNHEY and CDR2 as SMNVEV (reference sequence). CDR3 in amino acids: CASTEAGGLRETQYF. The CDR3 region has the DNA TGTGCCAGCACCGAAGCAGGGGGCTTAAGAGAGACCCAGTACTTC.

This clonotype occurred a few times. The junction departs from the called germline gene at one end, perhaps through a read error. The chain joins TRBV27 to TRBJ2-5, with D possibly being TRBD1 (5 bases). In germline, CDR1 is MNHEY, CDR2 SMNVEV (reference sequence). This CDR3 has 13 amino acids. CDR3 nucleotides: TGTGCCAGCAGTTTAGGGGCCGTCGACTCCCGGGTCTTC. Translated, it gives CASSLGAVDSRVF.

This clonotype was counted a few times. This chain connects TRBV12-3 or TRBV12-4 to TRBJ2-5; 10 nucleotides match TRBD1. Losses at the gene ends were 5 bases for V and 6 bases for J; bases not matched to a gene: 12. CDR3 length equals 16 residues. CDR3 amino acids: CASSPHLTGGAKTQYF. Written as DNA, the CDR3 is TGTGCCAGCAGTCCTCACCTGACAGGGGGCGCGAAGACCCAGTACTTC.

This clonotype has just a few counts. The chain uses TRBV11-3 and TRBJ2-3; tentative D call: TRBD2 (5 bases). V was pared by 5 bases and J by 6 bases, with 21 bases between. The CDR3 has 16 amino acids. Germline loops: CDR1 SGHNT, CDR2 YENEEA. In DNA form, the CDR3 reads TGTGCCAGCAGCCCCCGGGGAGCAGCGGCTTTTGATACGCAGTATTTT. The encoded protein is CASSPRGAAAFDTQYF.

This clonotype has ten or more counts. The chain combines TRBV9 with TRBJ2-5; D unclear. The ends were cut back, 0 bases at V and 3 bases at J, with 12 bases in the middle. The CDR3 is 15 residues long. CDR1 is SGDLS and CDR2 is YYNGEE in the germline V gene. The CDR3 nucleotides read TGTGCCAGCAGCGTAGCTCCCGTACTTGAAGAGACCCAGTACTTC. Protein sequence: CASSVAPVLEETQYF.

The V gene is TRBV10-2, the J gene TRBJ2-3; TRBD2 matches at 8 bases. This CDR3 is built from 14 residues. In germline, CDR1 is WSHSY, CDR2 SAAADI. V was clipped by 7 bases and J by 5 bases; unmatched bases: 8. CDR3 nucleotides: TGCGCCAGCAAACCAGCGGGAGTCCTAGATACGCAGTATTTT. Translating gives CASKPAGVLDTQYF.

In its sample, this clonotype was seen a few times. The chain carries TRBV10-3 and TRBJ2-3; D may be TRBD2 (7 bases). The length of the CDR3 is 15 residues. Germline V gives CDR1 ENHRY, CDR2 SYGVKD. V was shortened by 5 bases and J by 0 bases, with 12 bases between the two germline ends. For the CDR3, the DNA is TGTGCCATCAGTCCGGGGGGCCGTAGCACAGATACGCAGTATTTT. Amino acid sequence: CAISPGGRSTDTQYF.

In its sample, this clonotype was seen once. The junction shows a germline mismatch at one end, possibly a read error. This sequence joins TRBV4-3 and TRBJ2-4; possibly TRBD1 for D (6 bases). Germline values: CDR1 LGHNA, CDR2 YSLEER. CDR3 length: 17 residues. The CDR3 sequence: CAGSQTSGALAKNIQYF. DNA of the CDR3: TGCGCCGGCAGCCAAACTTCAGGGGCCCTTGCCAAAAACATTCAGTACTTC.

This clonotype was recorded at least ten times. CDR3 amino acids: CASSLGRSLERAAFF. Here the CDR3 DNA reads TGTGCCAGCAGCTTAGGCCGTTCCCTCGAGCGGGCGGCTTTCTTT. This chain joins TRBV13 and TRBJ1-1; D remains ambiguous. Germline V gene lookup returns CDR1 PRHDT and CDR2 FYEKMQ (reference sequence). V lost 0 bases, J lost 11 bases, and 19 bases lay in between. This CDR3 comprises 15 residues.

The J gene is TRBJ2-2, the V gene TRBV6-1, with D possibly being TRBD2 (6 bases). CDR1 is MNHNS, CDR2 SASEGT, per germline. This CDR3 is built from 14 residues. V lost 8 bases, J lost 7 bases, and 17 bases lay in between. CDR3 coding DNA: TGTGCCAGCGAGGGGAGGAGACGCCGCGGGGAGCTGTTTTTT. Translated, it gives CASEGRRRRGELFF.

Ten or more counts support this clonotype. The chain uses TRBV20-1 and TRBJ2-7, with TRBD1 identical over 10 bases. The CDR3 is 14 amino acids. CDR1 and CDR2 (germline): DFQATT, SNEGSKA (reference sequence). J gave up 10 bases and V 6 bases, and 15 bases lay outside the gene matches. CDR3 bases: TGCAGTGCCAGGACAGGGGGTTCCCTACGAGACCAGTACTTC. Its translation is CSARTGGSLRDQYF.

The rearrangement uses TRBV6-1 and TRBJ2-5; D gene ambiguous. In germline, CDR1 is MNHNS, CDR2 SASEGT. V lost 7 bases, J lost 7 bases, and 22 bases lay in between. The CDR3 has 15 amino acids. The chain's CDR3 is CASTHSDALIGTQYF. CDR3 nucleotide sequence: TGTGCCAGCACTCATTCCGATGCCTTGATAGGGACCCAGTACTTC.